These 28 T cell receptor beta chains were all obtained from the same sample, sequenced in a study of shared clonotypes between healthy human individuals. Produced via immunoSEQ multiplex PCR; TCRdb's table is partial and in-frame only. The data hold millions of clones, with just over 90% observed a single time. Sequencing used naive CD4+ T cells from PBMCs. The subset: CD45RA+ positively selected. The receptors stem from a man younger than 35 in good health. Some clones in this sample may be carry-over from other donors' samples.

V usage is TRBV11-1 and J usage is TRBJ2-5, with D perhaps matching TRBD2 (5 bases). With 0 bases removed from V and 7 bases from J, the gap between germline ends came to 12 bases. There are 14 residues in the CDR3. CDR1 and CDR2 from the germline V gene are SGHAT and FQDESV (reference sequence). The CDR3 DNA sequence: TGTGCCAGCAGCTTAGCGGGAGAGTTCGGGACCCAGTACTTC. This encodes CASSLAGEFGTQYF.

Remarks on this clone: This same CDR3 is encoded by further DNA sequences in the sample. The chain couples TRBV30 to TRBJ1-6, with D perhaps TRBD1 (5 bases). This CDR3 has 11 amino acids. CDR1 is GTSNPN and CDR2 is SVGIG in the germline V gene (reference sequence). V lost 5 bases, J lost 6 bases, and 5 bases lay in between. The CDR3 bases are TGTGCCTGGGACAGTAATTCACCCCTCCACTTT. It translates to CAWDSNSPLHF.

This chain joins TRBV9 and TRBJ2-6, with D possibly matching TRBD1 (6 bases). The CDR3 contains 17 residues. Germline-derived CDR1 and CDR2 are SGDLS and YYNGEE. The V and J ends lost 4 bases and 3 bases respectively, with 17 bases between them. This CDR3 reads CASSQNRVGDGANVLTF. CDR3 sequence (DNA): TGTGCCAGCAGCCAAAACAGGGTAGGAGATGGGGCCAACGTCCTGACTTTC.

The chain carries TRBV14 and TRBJ2-7; D remains ambiguous. V lost 1 base, J lost 1 base, and 11 bases lay in between. CDR1 is SGHDN, CDR2 FVKESK, per germline. This CDR3 comprises 15 residues. CDR3 region: CASSQVGRTSYEQYF. For the CDR3, the DNA is TGTGCCAGCAGCCAAGTTGGCAGAACTTCCTACGAGCAGTACTTC.

The sample holds one count of this clone. The genes are TRBV11-2 and TRBJ1-4; TRBD1 is a possible D gene (5 bases). Germline lookup yields CDR1 SGHAT and CDR2 FQNNGV. Trimming removed 5 bases from V and 7 bases from J, with 17 bases in between. The CDR3 contains 15 residues. The CDR3 sequence: CASSRGRVDIEKLFF. The CDR3 nucleotides read TGTGCCAGCAGCCGAGGCAGGGTTGATATTGAAAAACTGTTTTTT.

The rearrangement joins TRBV2 to TRBJ1-1; D gene ambiguous. The germline gives CDR1 SNHLY, CDR2 FYNNEI. The germline V and J ends were trimmed by 5 bases and 3 bases, with 13 bases remaining between them. The CDR3 runs 14 residues. In nucleotides, the CDR3 is TGTGCCAGCAGTTCTTTGGGGAGGGACACTGAAGCTTTCTTT. Translating it yields CASSSLGRDTEAFF.

CDR3: CASSLGGQQPQHF. The CDR3 nucleotides are TGTGCCAGCAGCTTGGGGGGACAGCAGCCCCAGCATTTT. The chain combines TRBV5-6 with TRBJ1-5; TRBD1 matches 7 bases. J gave up 7 bases and V 0 bases, and 1 base lay outside the gene matches. Germline V CDR1 and CDR2: SGHDT, YYEEEE. The CDR3 runs 13 residues.

A single count supports this clone. The chain is built from TRBV15 and TRBJ2-7; 8 bases are shared with TRBD2. V shed 1 base, J shed 5 bases, and the junction held 4 bases outside the gene matches. The CDR3 loop spans 14 amino acids. Germline CDR1 reads LNHNV; CDR2 reads YYDKDF (reference sequence). The CDR3 DNA reads as TGTGCCACCAGCAGAGTCGGGGGGGCCAACGAGCAGTACTTC. Protein sequence: CATSRVGGANEQYF.

The rearrangement uses TRBV5-6 and TRBJ2-5, with TRBD2 matching 9 bases. Germline V lookup: CDR1 SGHDT, CDR2 YYEEEE. With 4 bases clipped from V and 2 bases from J, the junction kept 9 bases outside the gene matches. The CDR3 consists of 16 residues. Written as DNA, the CDR3 is TGTGCCAGCAGCCCAATTAGCCTAGCGGGACAAGAGACCCAGTACTTC. Protein: CASSPISLAGQETQYF. The full variable domain, completed using reference TRBV5-6 and TRBJ2-5, is DAGVTQSPTHLIKTRGQQVTLRCSPKSGHDTVSWYQQALGQGPQFIFQYYEEEERQRGNFPDRFSGHQFPNYSSELNVNALLLGDSALYLCASSPISLAGQETQYFGPGTRLLVL.

A few counts support this clone. The V and J genes are TRBV6-5 and TRBJ1-2; D not resolved. The V and J ends lost 4 bases and 8 bases respectively, with 11 bases between them. The CDR3 runs to 12 residues. Germline V gene lookup returns CDR1 MNHEY and CDR2 SVGAGI. CDR3 amino acids: CASSSWSEGYTF. In DNA form, the CDR3 reads TGTGCCAGCAGTTCGTGGTCCGAGGGCTACACCTTC.

The rearrangement links TRBV7-9 to TRBJ2-3, with TRBD2 as a possible D gene (5 bases). From germline, CDR1 is SEHNR and CDR2 FQNEAQ (reference sequence). V gave up 3 bases and J gave up 0 bases, with 10 bases separating them. The CDR3 consists of 15 residues. The CDR3 here is CASSFGIGSTDTQYF. CDR3 sequence (DNA): TGTGCCAGCAGCTTCGGGATCGGTAGCACAGATACGCAGTATTTT.

The J gene is TRBJ2-7, the V gene TRBV6-4; TRBD2 might be the D (6 bases). The germline V gene has CDR1 MRHNA and CDR2 SNTAGT. The V end was cut by 11 bases, the J end by 6 bases, with 17 bases between. This CDR3 has 12 amino acids. The CDR3 nucleotides read TGTGCCGGGATGGGGGGAAATCCCGAGCAGTACTTC. Translating gives CAGMGGNPEQYF.

This rearrangement joins TRBV5-1 to TRBJ2-7; TRBD2 is a possible D gene (6 bases). Germline V gene lookup returns CDR1 SGHRS and CDR2 YFSETQ. The ends were cut back, 4 bases at V and 3 bases at J, with 20 bases in the middle. This CDR3 has 16 residues. CDR3 bases: TGCGCCAGCAGCCAAAGGGACTCCGTAGGATTCTACGAGCAGTACTTC. Its translation: CASSQRDSVGFYEQYF.

The CDR3 bases are TGTGCCAGCAGTGAATATAGTGAGGCTTTGCAGTTCTTC. Translated, it gives CASSEYSEALQFF. The gene calls are TRBV25-1 and TRBJ2-1; no firm D call. Germline loops: CDR1 MGHDK, CDR2 SYGVNS. The CDR3 is made up of 13 amino acids. V was pared by 0 bases and J by 12 bases, with 12 bases between.

The chain has TRBV2 and TRBJ2-7; D is possibly TRBD2 (6 bases). CDR3 length: 14 residues. Germline V gives CDR1 SNHLY, CDR2 FYNNEI. Trimming removed 8 bases from V and 2 bases from J, with 16 bases in between. CDR3 bases: TGTGCCAGCTCCCGGGGGTTCCCCCCCTACGAGCAGTACTTC. This translates into CASSRGFPPYEQYF.

V usage is TRBV6-6 and J usage is TRBJ2-7; TRBD2 aligns across 7 bases. Germline CDR1 and CDR2: MNHNY and SVGAGI (reference sequence). Trimming at V came to 1 base and at J to 0 bases, leaving 3 bases not matched to a gene. The CDR3 has 15 residues. The CDR3, as DNA: TGTGCCAGCAGTTACTTAGGCGGGAGCTCCTACGAGCAGTACTTC. It translates to CASSYLGGSSYEQYF.

The chain joins TRBV6-1 to TRBJ1-3, with unresolved D. V lost 6 bases to trimming and J lost 3 bases, with 9 bases between them. The CDR3 totals 13 residues. Germline lookup yields CDR1 MNHNS and CDR2 SASEGT. CDR3 nucleotides: TGTGCCAGCAGCATAGACGTTGGAAACACCATATATTTT. This encodes CASSIDVGNTIYF.

Comments on this clone: Other DNA sequences in this specimen translate into the identical CDR3. This sequence joins TRBV19 and TRBJ1-3; D call uncertain. This CDR3 comprises 14 residues. Germline-derived CDR1 and CDR2 are LNHDA and SQIVND (reference sequence). The V gene lost 7 bases and the J gene lost 0 bases, with 10 bases spanning the gap. CDR3 sequence: CASISGSSGNTIYF. The DNA for the CDR3 is TGTGCCAGTATATCCGGGAGCTCTGGAAACACCATATATTTT.

This chain connects TRBV28 to TRBJ2-2; 8 nucleotides line up with TRBD2. The CDR3 is 15 amino acids. V was pared by 7 bases and J by 6 bases, with 10 bases of the junction left unmatched. Per the germline V gene, CDR1 is MDHEN and CDR2 is SYDVKM. This CDR3 is CASILRSGSPGELFF. In nucleotides, the CDR3 is TGTGCCAGCATCCTAAGGAGCGGGAGCCCCGGGGAGCTGTTTTTT.

As for this clone: Other DNA sequences in the same sample also yield this CDR3. V usage is TRBV5-1 and J usage is TRBJ2-1; unclear D gene. Trimming took 1 base from V and 4 from J, leaving 6 bases between them. This CDR3 spans 13 amino acids. CDR1 and CDR2 (germline): SGHRS, YFSETQ. CDR3 DNA sequence: TGCGCCAGCAGCTTGAATAGTTACAATGAGCAGTTCTTC. It yields the protein CASSLNSYNEQFF. The full variable domain, completed using reference TRBV5-1 and TRBJ2-1, is KAGVTQTPRYLIKTRGQQVTLSCSPISGHRSVSWYQQTPGQGLQFLFEYFSETQRNKGNFPGRFSGRQFSNSRSEMNVSTLELGDSALYLCASSLNSYNEQFFGPGTRLTVL.

This CDR3 is CASKSGRHADTQYF. CDR3 bases: TGTGCCAGCAAGTCCGGGAGACACGCAGATACGCAGTATTTT. The V and J genes are TRBV2 and TRBJ2-3; D is perhaps TRBD2 (6 bases). The CDR3 sequence is 14 residues long. V gave up 7 bases and J gave up 4 bases, with 15 bases separating them. Germline CDR1 and CDR2: SNHLY and FYNNEI.

This chain joins TRBV6-5 and TRBJ2-7; D unresolved. CDR3 length: 14 amino acids. CDR1 and CDR2 (germline): MNHEY, SVGAGI. Trimming left V 4 bases short and J 0 bases short, with 10 bases between. The CDR3 DNA is TGTGCCAGCAGTTTATACGGTAGCTCCTACGAGCAGTACTTC. Its translation is CASSLYGSSYEQYF.

The chain is built from TRBV2 and TRBJ1-2, with D unresolved. The V end was cut by 2 bases, the J end by 2 bases, with 9 bases between. This CDR3 spans 14 amino acids. Germline-derived CDR1 and CDR2 are SNHLY and FYNNEI. The CDR3 is CASSERRTNYGYTF. The CDR3 DNA reads TGTGCCAGCAGTGAAAGGCGGACCAACTATGGCTACACCTTC.

CDR3: CASSQPGIQFEAFF. The CDR3 region has the DNA TGTGCCAGCAGCCAGCCGGGGATTCAATTTGAAGCTTTCTTT. The V and J genes are TRBV28 and TRBJ1-1; no firm D call. The CDR3 sequence is 14 residues long. Germline V CDR1 and CDR2: MDHEN, SYDVKM. V was trimmed by 6 bases and J by 7 bases, leaving 18 bases between them. Variable domain in full (rest from reference TRBV28 and TRBJ1-1): DVKVTQSSRYLVKRTGEKVFLECVQDMDHENMFWYRQDPGLGLRLIYFSYDVKMKEKGDIPEGYSVSREKKERFSLILESASTNQTSMYLCASSQPGIQFEAFFGQGTRLTVV.

The gene calls are TRBV28 and TRBJ2-1, with 7 bases lining up with TRBD1. CDR1 is MDHEN and CDR2 is SYDVKM in the germline V gene. The CDR3 loop spans 15 amino acids. The junction had 6 bases not matched to a gene; V was cut back by 5 bases and J by 2 bases. The DNA for the CDR3 is TGTGCCAGCAGTGTCAGACAGGGCACCTACAATGAGCAGTTCTTC. Translating it yields CASSVRQGTYNEQFF.

The chain is built from TRBV9 and TRBJ2-5, with 10 bases fitting TRBD1. Germline CDR1 reads SGDLS; CDR2 reads YYNGEE. The length of the CDR3 is 14 residues. Trimming at V came to 3 bases and at J to 5 bases, leaving 4 bases not matched to a gene. DNA of the CDR3: TGTGCCAGCAGCGCGGACAGGGGGAGGGAGACCCAGTACTTC. Translation gives CASSADRGRETQYF.

The chain links TRBV28 to TRBJ1-3; a weak D match, TRBD1 (5 bases). The germline V gene encodes CDR1 MDHEN and CDR2 SYDVKM. V lost 3 bases to trimming and J lost 0 bases, with 15 bases between them. The CDR3 extends over 17 amino acids. Here the CDR3 DNA reads TGTGCCAGCAGTTTCCTGGGGACGGAATACTCTGGAAACACCATATATTTT. This sequence encodes CASSFLGTEYSGNTIYF.

In its sample, this clone was seen once. The gene calls are TRBV5-1 and TRBJ2-1; D unclear. V was clipped by 1 base and J by 1 base, with 6 bases between them. Germline loops: CDR1 SGHRS, CDR2 YFSETQ. There are 14 residues in the CDR3. In nucleotides, the CDR3 is TGCGCCAGCAGCTTGTTGGTGTCCTACAATGAGCAGTTCTTC. As protein: CASSLLVSYNEQFF.